This T cell receptor beta chain was recovered during a study of T-cell memory formation after mild COVID-19. Across the study: Largely, TCR clusters stayed within a single donor. Study results and limitations: The study detected some responding clones in pre-infection memory, suggesting cross-reactive memory joined. Clones that contracted from day 15 to 85 had balanced CD4/CD8; later expanders were CD4+ biased.

This clonotype has a handful of counts. Its antigen remains unknown. The CDR3 consists of 11 residues. V gave up 0 bases and J gave up 9 bases, with 4 bases separating them. Looked up from germline, CDR1 is KGHDR and CDR2 is SFDVKD. TCRdb redid the calling of the 5' RACE reads with MiXCR, one entry per CDR3 protein. Seen here are roughly 450,000 distinct CDR3 sequences, 15% to 20% observed once, and the top ten hold over 9%. The sequencing sample was made of PBMCs or a T cell subset sorted from them (not recorded which). V usage is TRBV24-1 and J usage is TRBJ1-1; D is ambiguous. This sequence originates from an adult woman who had mild COVID-19 (a few samples of this study predate the infection). Cell type and time point are not known. The CDR3 DNA reads as TGTGCCACCAGTGATTTGAAACAAGCTTTCTTT. It codes for CATSDLKQAFF.